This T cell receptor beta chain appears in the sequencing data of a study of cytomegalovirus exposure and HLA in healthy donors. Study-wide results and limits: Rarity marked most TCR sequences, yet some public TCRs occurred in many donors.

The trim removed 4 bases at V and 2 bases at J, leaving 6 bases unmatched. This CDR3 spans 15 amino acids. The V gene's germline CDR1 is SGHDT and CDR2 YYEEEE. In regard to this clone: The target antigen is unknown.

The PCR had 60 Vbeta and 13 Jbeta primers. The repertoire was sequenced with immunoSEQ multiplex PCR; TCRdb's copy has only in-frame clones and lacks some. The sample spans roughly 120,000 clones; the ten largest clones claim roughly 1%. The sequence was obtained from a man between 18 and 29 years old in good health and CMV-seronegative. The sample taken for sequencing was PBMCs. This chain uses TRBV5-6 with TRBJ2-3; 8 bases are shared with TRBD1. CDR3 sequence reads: CASSPGQGFTDTQYF. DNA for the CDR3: TGTGCCAGCAGCCCTGGACAGGGATTCACAGATACGCAGTATTTT.